This passage covers 15 T cell receptor beta chains from one sample sequenced in a study of T-cell memory formation after mild COVID-19. TCRdb ran MiXCR on the 5' RACE reads and lists one entry per CDR3 protein. The sample lists roughly 600,000 distinct CDR3 sequences, over 15% occurring once. Sequencing was performed on PBMCs or a T cell subset sorted from them (not recorded which). Source of these receptors: an adult woman who had mild COVID-19 (a few samples of this study predate the infection). Cell type and time point are not known.

V gene TRBV7-3 combines with J gene TRBJ1-1; D possibly corresponds to TRBD1 (6 bases). The CDR3 length is 16 residues. V was pared by 5 bases and J by 0 bases, with 16 bases between. Germline assignment: CDR1 SGHTA and CDR2 FQGTGA. In nucleotides, the CDR3 is TGTGCCAGCAGCCAAACAGGGAAGACAGTGAACACTGAAGCTTTCTTT. Translation gives CASSQTGKTVNTEAFF.

The V call is TRBV20-1, the J call TRBJ2-1, with 9 bases lining up with TRBD1. Losses at the gene ends were 2 bases for V and 6 bases for J; bases not matched to a gene: 8. Per germline, CDR1 DFQATT and CDR2 SNEGSKA (reference sequence). This CDR3 is 15 amino acids long. The chain's CDR3 is CSARSSGTGRNEQFF. As DNA, the CDR3 is TGCAGTGCTAGATCCTCCGGGACAGGGCGCAATGAGCAGTTCTTC.

This clonotype has a handful of counts. This sequence joins TRBV15 and TRBJ1-1, with D perhaps matching TRBD1 (5 bases). The V and J ends lost 1 base and 2 bases respectively, with 17 bases between them. The length of the CDR3 is 17 residues. Germline CDR1 reads LNHNV; CDR2 reads YYDKDF (reference sequence). In DNA, the CDR3 is TGTGCCACCAGCAGAGCCCCAACTAGTGGGGGAAACACTGAAGCTTTCTTT. Its translation: CATSRAPTSGGNTEAFF.

This clonotype came up a few times. The CDR3 sequence: CASSSLGGANEKLFF. DNA for the CDR3: TGTGCCAGCAGTTCTCTCGGGGGAGCTAATGAAAAACTGTTTTTT. The chain links TRBV27 to TRBJ1-4, with a possible D match to TRBD1 (5 bases). Germline CDR1 reads MNHEY; CDR2 reads SMNVEV (reference sequence). The CDR3 spans 15 residues. Trimming left V 4 bases short and J 3 bases short, with 12 bases between.

This clonotype was observed a few times. The chain links TRBV20-1 to TRBJ2-3, with TRBD2 matching 9 bases. The V gene's germline CDR1 is DFQATT and CDR2 SNEGSKA (reference sequence). Unmatched junction bases numbered 8, after V lost 1 base and J lost 3 bases. CDR3 length: 16 residues. CDR3 in amino acids: CSARVMSSGNTDTQYF. The DNA of the CDR3 is TGCAGTGCTAGAGTAATGTCTAGCGGGAATACAGATACGCAGTATTTT.

This clonotype has only a few counts. The chain combines TRBV15 with TRBJ2-7, with 7 bases fitting TRBD2. Germline-derived CDR1 and CDR2 are LNHNV and YYDKDF (reference sequence). With V trimmed by 1 base and J by 3 bases, 6 bases remained unmatched. The CDR3 runs 15 residues. The CDR3 DNA reads TGTGCCACCAGCAGAGCTAGCGGAGCAGGCTACGAGCAGTACTTC. Protein: CATSRASGAGYEQYF. Full variable domain (outside the CDR3, taken from reference TRBV15 and TRBJ2-7): DAMVIQNPRYQVTQFGKPVTLSCSQTLNHNVMYWYQQKSSQAPKLLFHYYDKDFNNEADTPDNFQSRRPNTSFCFLDIRSPGLGDTAMYLCATSRASGAGYEQYFGPGTRLTVT.

V gene TRBV3-1 combines with J gene TRBJ1-1; 10 bases are a match to TRBD1. V dropped 4 bases and J dropped 3; count of bases not matched to a gene: 5. The CDR3 consists of 15 residues. The germline CDR1 and CDR2 sequences are LGHDT and YNNKEL (reference sequence). CDR3 in amino acids: CASSRRTGGDTEAFF. CDR3 nucleotides: TGTGCCAGCAGCCGCCGGACAGGGGGAGACACTGAAGCTTTCTTT.

There are a few counts of this clonotype. The chain uses TRBV30 and TRBJ1-1; possible D gene TRBD1, 6 bases. The CDR3 has 12 residues. Trimming took 0 bases from V and 8 from J, leaving 10 bases between them. The germline V gene has CDR1 GTSNPN and CDR2 SVGIG (reference sequence). As DNA, the CDR3 is TGTGCCTGGAGTGTCATAAGGGGGGAAGCTTTCTTT. This gives the protein CAWSVIRGEAFF.

The V and J genes are TRBV7-2 and TRBJ1-1, with D possibly TRBD1 on 6 matching bases. Germline V lookup: CDR1 SGHTA, CDR2 FQGNSA. V was clipped by 5 bases and J by 6 bases, with 13 bases between them. The CDR3 is 13 residues long. The CDR3 spells CASSAQGFPEAFF. The CDR3 DNA reads TGTGCCAGCAGCGCACAGGGTTTCCCTGAAGCTTTCTTT.

This clonotype was counted ten times or more. V and J are TRBV25-1 and TRBJ1-5; D is uncertain. The germline V gene has CDR1 MGHDK and CDR2 SYGVNS. Trimming removed 6 bases from V and 3 bases from J, with 12 bases in between. There are 14 residues in the CDR3. The CDR3 DNA is TGTGCCAGCAGCCTGACGAAGGACAATCAGCCCCAGCATTTT. Translated, it gives CASSLTKDNQPQHF.

This clonotype was counted only a few times. The chain has TRBV7-9 and TRBJ2-1, with D possibly matching TRBD2 (6 bases). The CDR3 is 14 amino acids. In germline, CDR1 is SEHNR, CDR2 FQNEAQ (reference sequence). The V end was cut by 5 bases, the J end by 7 bases, with 15 bases between. CDR3 region: CASSPTGVWNEQFF. CDR3 in DNA: TGTGCCAGCAGCCCAACGGGGGTTTGGAATGAGCAGTTCTTC.

The chain is built from TRBV24-1 and TRBJ1-2; 7 bases match TRBD1. The CDR3 totals 13 residues. The V and J ends lost 4 bases and 8 bases, in that order; junction bases with no gene match: 6. Germline values: CDR1 KGHDR, CDR2 SFDVKD. The CDR3: CATSDDRVWGYTF. CDR3 coding DNA: TGTGCCACCAGTGACGACAGGGTTTGGGGCTACACCTTC.

V gene TRBV7-2 combines with J gene TRBJ2-2, with TRBD2 matching 8 bases. Germline loops: CDR1 SGHTA, CDR2 FQGNSA. The CDR3 is 18 amino acids. Losses at the gene ends were 7 bases for V and 5 bases for J; bases not matched to a gene: 18. The chain's CDR3 is CASTLGIGGRKSTGELFF. Here the CDR3 DNA reads TGTGCCAGCACCCTAGGGATCGGCGGGAGGAAAAGTACCGGGGAGCTGTTTTTT.

The J gene is TRBJ1-1, the V gene TRBV9; possible D gene TRBD1, 5 bases. V was pared by 5 bases and J by 13 bases, with 18 bases between. The CDR3 covers 12 residues. Germline V gene lookup returns CDR1 SGDLS and CDR2 YYNGEE. The CDR3 region has the DNA TGTGCCAGCAGTGAGGATGGGGGATTAGGTTTCTTT. It yields the protein CASSEDGGLGFF.

This clonotype was picked up a small number of times. The chain couples TRBV18 to TRBJ2-1, with D perhaps TRBD1 (6 bases). CDR1 KGHSH and CDR2 LQKENI come from the germline V gene. The CDR3 loop spans 13 amino acids. The V gene lost 2 bases and the J gene lost 5 bases, with 7 bases spanning the gap. The CDR3 sequence is CASSPGQNNEQFF. The CDR3 DNA is TGTGCCAGCTCACCAGGACAGAACAATGAGCAGTTCTTC.